Reported below is one T cell receptor (beta chain). Its antigen remains unidentified. No much larger clonotype is one base removed from it; base qualities were not supplied. This sample is part of a study of shared clonotypes between healthy human individuals (TCRdb year 2020). Study-wide context: Three men and two women, aged 18 to 49 years, made up the cohort. For each donor, CD4 naive and CD4 memory were each given three plates, CD8 naive was given two plates, and CD8 memory was given one plate. Blood TCR repertoires of roughly 5 healthy adults were deeply sequenced to estimate repertoire size and the extent of clonotype sharing between individuals. Different laboratories and diverse techniques were used to prepare libraries and sequence TCR repertoires, to increase sequencing depth and limit assay-specific biases. Leukapheresis yielded between about 0.94 and 10 billion PBMCs per donor. The research as a whole found: Sharing across a few donors was observed for around 4.8% of naive CD4, about 4% of naive CD8, over 2% of memory CD4, and around 0.44% of memory CD8 clonotypes. Sampling was restricted to blood, and TCR repertoires in tissue are likely to differ from TCR repertoires in blood. Based on pairwise subsampling, the degree of clonotype sharing among donors was expected to be affected by sequencing depth. Larger estimated clonotype richness was generally found for naive subsets than for memory subsets. Because the study included only a small number of donors, the genetic and exposure-history diversity represented was limited. Clonotypes shared by all four sorted-subset donors showed higher generation probabilities than non-shared clonotypes. Rarefaction of sorted-subset datasets indicated incomplete sequencing despite the large sequencing depth.

Using the deep immunoSEQ assay, multiplex PCR amplified TCR CDR3 regions from genomic DNA. For each cell subset, the extracted genomic DNA was distributed evenly across all wells of several immunoSEQ 96-well plates, and each plate served as one replicate. Each replicate PCR for sorted subsets received roughly 0.2 ug genomic DNA, equal to around 32,000 T cell genomes. Purified libraries were quantified with a Qubit 3.0 fluorometer, sized on a Bioanalyzer 2100, and re-quantified with the KAPA Library Quantification kit. Each immunoSEQ 96-well plate was sequenced on its own single-read 150-cycle Illumina NextSeq 550 flow cell. Concerning the study's data processing: Because the immunoSEQ output held only junctional sequences and lacked quality scores, the filtering could not match the filtering applied to full-length reads. Sequences were annotated with PyIR, a Python wrapper for IgBLAST v1.9, using IMGT germline references to assign V/J genes and CDR3. Reads were filtered out if the reads had weak V/J assignments (E-value above 1e-6), no CDR3, stop codons, out-of-frame junctions, or ambiguous translated residues. V3J clonotypes were defined as sequences sharing the same inferred V gene, J gene, and CDR3 amino acid sequence. To compute the percentage overlap between repertoires, the number of shared unique clonotypes was divided by the size of the smaller repertoire. Richness of each repertoire was evaluated using RTK rarefaction, the Chao1 estimator, and Recon v2.1 estimates of unobserved clonotypes. For all TCRbeta clonotypes obtained by the gDNA method from several donors, generation probabilities were computed with OLGA. TCRdb retrieved this table from immuneACCESS and kept in-frame rearrangements only. Not all clones are present; in checked studies, unresolved V genes account for under half, and no reason is known for the remainder. From that table come the V and J calls and clone size; the DNA was used to work out D and trimming. This sample lists about 2.2 million clones; about 93% were detected once. Less than 2% of the sample comes from the top ten.

Counted from cysteine to phenylalanine, this CDR3 has 14 amino acids. Only CDR3 DNA remains: 42 bases, in frame from the first base. V is shortened by 3 bases, J by 1 base, and the region joining them spans 10 bases. CDR1 and CDR2 are drawn from the germline V gene (reference sequence): SGHKS, YYEKEE. CD8 naive samples consisted of CD45RO-negative cells that were positively selected for CCR7, yielding a CD45RA+CCR7+ population without TemRA cells. Healthy HIV-negative adults with no recently reported acute infections or vaccinations were included as donors. All donors were Caucasian adults living in Nashville, Tennessee, USA. Blood was collected by leukapheresis, and PBMCs were isolated by Ficoll-Histopaque density gradient centrifugation and then cryopreserved in liquid nitrogen vapor phase. Analytical flow cytometry was used to check the purity and quantity of every magnetically sorted T cell population. Genomic DNA was isolated from every sorted fraction and measured by UV absorbance on a Nanodrop 2000c.

The sequence links TRBV5-5 to TRBJ2-5; confidence is insufficient to name the D gene. The source of this sequence is a man aged 18 to 35 in good health. Some clones in this sample may be carry-over from other donors' samples. Sequenced sample: naive CD8+ T cells from PBMCs. The sample's cell subset or site label, in plain terms: CD45RA+CCR7+. The bases read TGTGCCAGCAGCTCGGTCGGCCTCCAAGAGACCCAGTACTTC. Its protein reads: CASSSVGLQETQYF.